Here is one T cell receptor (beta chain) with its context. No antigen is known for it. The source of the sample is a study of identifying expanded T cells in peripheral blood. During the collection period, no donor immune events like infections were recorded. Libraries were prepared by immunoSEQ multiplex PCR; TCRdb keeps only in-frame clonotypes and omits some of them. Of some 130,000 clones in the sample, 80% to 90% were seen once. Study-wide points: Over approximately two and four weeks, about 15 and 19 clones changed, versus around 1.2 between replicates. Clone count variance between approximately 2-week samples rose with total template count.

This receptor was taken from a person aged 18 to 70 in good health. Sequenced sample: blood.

The CDR3 sequence is CASSSTAQDYYEQYF. The CDR3 region has the DNA TGTGCCAGCAGCTCTACAGCACAGGATTACTACGAGCAGTACTTC. The chain couples TRBV11-2 to TRBJ2-7; perhaps TRBD1 as D (5 bases). The CDR3 has 15 residues. From germline, CDR1 is SGHAT and CDR2 FQNNGV. Trimming shortened V by 4 bases and J by 3 bases, and 16 bases separated the two germline ends.